These 28 T cell receptor beta chains share one sample of origin, sequenced in a study of blood T cell repertoires in COVID-19. Clones were read by immunoSEQ multiplex PCR, and TCRdb kept only the in-frame ones, dropping some. The table has some 65,000 clones, roughly 86% seen once; the top ten hold approximately 15%. Sequencing was carried out using peripheral blood. The receptor source for this set is a middle-aged man with COVID-19, enrolled during active disease.

The chain couples TRBV28 to TRBJ2-5; TRBD1 aligns across 7 bases. CDR1 is MDHEN and CDR2 is SYDVKM in the germline V gene. Unmatched junction bases numbered 6, after V lost 6 bases and J lost 2 bases. The CDR3 loop spans 14 amino acids. The CDR3 sequence: CASRLGQQQETQYF. The CDR3 coding sequence is TGTGCCAGCAGATTGGGACAGCAGCAAGAGACCCAGTACTTC.

V gene TRBV4-1 combines with J gene TRBJ2-5; 8 positions match TRBD1. Germline CDR1 and CDR2: MGHRA and YSYEKL. The CDR3 contains 15 residues. With 1 base clipped from V and 5 bases from J, the junction kept 6 bases outside the gene matches. The CDR3: CASSQGGTGRETQYF. The CDR3 nucleotides are TGCGCCAGCAGCCAAGGTGGGACAGGAAGGGAGACCCAGTACTTC.

By sample share, this clone is medium-sized. This rearrangement joins TRBV7-9 to TRBJ1-1; 7 nucleotides align to TRBD1. The CDR3 sequence is 13 residues long. The junction had 5 bases not matched to a gene; V was cut back by 7 bases and J by 3 bases. Germline CDR1 SEHNR, CDR2 FQNEAQ (reference sequence). The CDR3 is CASTRQGDTEAFF. DNA for the CDR3: TGTGCCAGCACCCGTCAGGGGGACACTGAAGCTTTCTTT. Full variable domain (missing parts from reference TRBV7-9 and TRBJ1-1): DTGVSQNPRHKITKRGQNVTFRCDPISEHNRLYWYRQTLGQGPEFLTYFQNEAQLEKSRLLSDRFSAERPKGSFSTLEIQRTEQGDSAMYLCASTRQGDTEAFFGQGTRLTVV.

The rearrangement links TRBV6-5 to TRBJ2-2, with TRBD1 matching 7 bases. CDR1 is MNHEY and CDR2 is SVGAGI in the germline V gene. The V and J ends lost 6 bases and 7 bases, in that order; junction bases with no gene match: 5. The CDR3 is 13 residues long. The CDR3 reads CASRRTGFGELFF. For the CDR3, the DNA is TGTGCCAGCAGACGGACAGGTTTCGGGGAGCTGTTTTTT.

The chain uses TRBV5-4 and TRBJ1-1; tentative D call: TRBD1 (5 bases). Trimming cost V 4 bases and J 2 bases, with 9 bases left between them. The CDR3 sequence is 13 residues long. The germline gives CDR1 SGHNT, CDR2 YYREEE (reference sequence). CDR3 amino acids: CASSLQGNTEAFF. The CDR3 DNA reads TGTGCCAGCAGCCTCCAGGGTAACACTGAAGCTTTCTTT.

The V and J genes are TRBV7-9 and TRBJ1-6; 9 bases line up with TRBD1. The CDR3 covers 16 residues. The germline V gene encodes CDR1 SEHNR and CDR2 FQNEAQ (reference sequence). J lost 10 bases, V lost 4 bases, and 11 bases had no gene match. The CDR3 is CASSSRGTGLGSPLHF. Written as DNA, the CDR3 is TGTGCCAGCAGCTCAAGAGGGACAGGGTTAGGGTCACCCCTCCACTTT. The full variable domain, in which reference TRBV7-9 and TRBJ1-6 provide the parts outside the CDR3, is DTGVSQNPRHKITKRGQNVTFRCDPISEHNRLYWYRQTLGQGPEFLTYFQNEAQLEKSRLLSDRFSAERPKGSFSTLEIQRTEQGDSAMYLCASSSRGTGLGSPLHFGNGTRLTVT.

This clone was detected only a few times. The chain combines TRBV5-1 with TRBJ2-7, with 7 nucleotides matching TRBD1. Germline trimming cut 8 bases from V and 1 base from J; bases unmatched to any gene: 6. The CDR3 runs to 13 residues. CDR1 SGHRS and CDR2 YFSETQ come from the germline V gene. The CDR3 DNA is TGCGCCAGTAATACAGGGGCGTCCTACGAGCAGTACTTC. Translated: CASNTGASYEQYF.

The gene calls are TRBV6-4 and TRBJ1-2; D remains unclear. V was trimmed by 4 bases and J by 2 bases, leaving 8 bases between them. The CDR3 extends over 13 amino acids. The germline CDR1 and CDR2 sequences are MRHNA and SNTAGT. The CDR3 region is CASSVRGNYGYTF. The DNA of the CDR3 is TGTGCCAGCAGTGTTCGAGGGAACTATGGCTACACCTTC.

The V call is TRBV7-9, the J call TRBJ1-2; 9 nucleotides line up with TRBD1. Trimming took 2 bases from V and 8 from J; bases not matched to a gene: 6. This CDR3 region has 14 residues. Germline-derived CDR1 and CDR2 are SEHNR and FQNEAQ (reference sequence). CDR3 protein: CASSLRTGGGGYTF. DNA of the CDR3: TGTGCCAGCAGCTTAAGAACAGGGGGCGGCGGCTACACCTTC.

The chain carries TRBV11-2 and TRBJ2-7; TRBD1 aligns across 12 bases. CDR1 is SGHAT and CDR2 is FQNNGV in the germline V gene. J lost 6 bases, V lost 4 bases, and 10 bases had no gene match. The CDR3 runs 16 residues. The CDR3 DNA reads TGTGCCAGCAGCTCCTCGGTGGGACAGGGGGCTAGCGAGCAGTACTTC. This sequence encodes CASSSSVGQGASEQYF.

The chain is built from TRBV15 and TRBJ2-3, with a weak D call TRBD1 (7 bases). This CDR3 comprises 15 residues. The germline V gene encodes CDR1 LNHNV and CDR2 YYDKDF (reference sequence). Trimming removed 1 base at V and 4 bases at J, with 12 bases between. The CDR3 nucleotides are TGTGCCACCAGCAGAGGCCAGGGGGGCTCAGATACGCAGTATTTT. Its protein is CATSRGQGGSDTQYF.

The chain employs TRBV6-5 and TRBJ2-7; 10 positions match TRBD1. Germline loops: CDR1 MNHEY, CDR2 SVGAGI. Unmatched junction bases numbered 5, after V lost 7 bases and J lost 2 bases. The CDR3 spans 14 residues. DNA for the CDR3: TGTGCCAGCAACCCCGGACAGGGGGCCTACGAGCAGTACTTC. Protein sequence: CASNPGQGAYEQYF.

The chain combines TRBV3-1 (or the pseudogene TRBV3-2) with TRBJ1-1, with D possibly being TRBD1 (6 bases). The germline gives CDR1 LGHDT, CDR2 YNNKEL (reference sequence). V lost 4 bases and J lost 4, with 19 bases in between. The CDR3 contains 16 residues. The CDR3 nucleotides read TGTGCCAGCAGCCCGGACTGGGACATTGGTGGCACTGAAGCTTTCTTT. Protein sequence: CASSPDWDIGGTEAFF.

The chain recombines TRBV10-2 with TRBJ1-5; maybe TRBD1 (5 bases). This CDR3 region has 15 residues. Germline-derived CDR1 and CDR2 are WSHSY and SAAADI. With 3 bases removed from V and 7 bases from J, the gap between germline ends came to 16 bases. The chain's CDR3 is CASSELEGLGQPQHF. The CDR3 DNA follows: TGCGCCAGCAGTGAATTGGAGGGGCTGGGGCAGCCCCAGCATTTT.

V is TRBV25-1 and J is TRBJ1-5; 7 nucleotides align to TRBD1. The CDR3 has 16 amino acids. The V gene end was trimmed by 6 bases and the J gene end by 0 bases; junction bases not matched to a gene: 8. CDR1 is MGHDK, CDR2 SYGVNS, per germline. The CDR3 spells CASRGQGEVSNQPQHF. The DNA for the CDR3 is TGTGCCAGCAGGGGGCAGGGGGAGGTTAGCAATCAGCCCCAGCATTTT.

The table lists this clone with a few counts. The chain uses TRBV4-1 and TRBJ2-1; D is uncertain. Trimming cost V 0 bases and J 2 bases, with 8 bases left between them. Germline loops: CDR1 MGHRA, CDR2 YSYEKL. The CDR3 loop spans 15 amino acids. The CDR3 reads CASSQDGPTYNEQFF. The CDR3 DNA sequence: TGCGCCAGCAGCCAAGATGGGCCTACCTACAATGAGCAGTTCTTC.

This clone was seen a few times. The chain employs TRBV3-1 (or the pseudogene TRBV3-2) and TRBJ1-4; possibly TRBD1 for D (6 bases). V shed 1 base and J shed 4 bases, with 16 bases lying between them. The CDR3 has 17 amino acids. Germline loops: CDR1 LGHDT, CDR2 YNNKEL (reference sequence). CDR3 bases: TGTGCCAGCAGCCAAGTTTATGGGGGCCGTGGTAATGAAAAACTGTTTTTT. Its protein product is CASSQVYGGRGNEKLFF.

The CDR3 reads CASSPSGTGGEKLFF. CDR3 nucleotides: TGTGCCAGCAGCCCATCCGGGACAGGTGGGGAAAAACTGTTTTTT. The J gene is TRBJ1-4, the V gene TRBV3-1 (or the pseudogene TRBV3-2), with 8 bases lining up with TRBD1. J gave up 8 bases and V 4 bases, and 9 bases lay outside the gene matches. CDR3 length: 15 residues. The germline V gene encodes CDR1 LGHDT and CDR2 YNNKEL (reference sequence).

The chain is built from TRBV7-9 and TRBJ2-1, with a weak D call TRBD1 (6 bases). With 6 bases removed from V and 5 bases from J, the gap between germline ends came to 20 bases. The CDR3 is made up of 16 amino acids. The germline gives CDR1 SEHNR, CDR2 FQNEAQ (reference sequence). Written as DNA, the CDR3 is TGTGCCAGCAGTCGAATGACCGGGACACCTCACAATGAGCAGTTCTTC. Its translation: CASSRMTGTPHNEQFF.

CDR3 in DNA: TGCAGCGTTGATACGGGGGGAAAGTATACGCAGTATTTT. It is translated as CSVDTGGKYTQYF. V gene TRBV29-1 combines with J gene TRBJ2-3; 7 nucleotides align to TRBD2. Looked up from germline, CDR1 is SQVTM and CDR2 is ANQGSEA. This CDR3 has 13 residues. J lost 7 bases, V lost 3 bases, and 7 bases had no gene match.

The chain carries TRBV27 and TRBJ2-7; D is possibly TRBD1 (6 bases). The CDR3 has 14 residues. V lost 6 bases, J lost 3 bases, and 15 bases lay in between. Per the germline V gene, CDR1 is MNHEY and CDR2 is SMNVEV (reference sequence). CDR3 bases: TGTGCCAGCAGCTCCAGGGGATTCATCTACGAGCAGTACTTC. The encoded protein is CASSSRGFIYEQYF.

This clone came up a few times. The V gene is TRBV6-1, the J gene TRBJ1-5, with 10 bases that match TRBD1. The germline CDR1 and CDR2 sequences are MNHNS and SASEGT. The CDR3 extends over 15 amino acids. V lost 1 base, J lost 7 bases, and 4 bases stayed unmatched. CDR3 in DNA: TGTGCCAGCAGTGAAGATGGACAGGGGGAACAGCCCCAGCATTTT. Its translation is CASSEDGQGEQPQHF.

The chain recombines TRBV10-2 with TRBJ1-2; 10 bases align to TRBD1. This CDR3 region has 15 residues. The germline V gene has CDR1 WSHSY and CDR2 SAAADI. V lost 2 bases, J lost 4 bases, and 4 bases stayed unmatched. Written as DNA, the CDR3 is TGCGCCAGCAGTGAGGGGACAGGGGTGATCTATGGCTACACCTTC. It codes for CASSEGTGVIYGYTF.

This clone was seen only a few times. This sequence joins TRBV29-1 and TRBJ2-5, with 7 bases lining up with TRBD2. This CDR3 contains 13 residues. CDR1 is SQVTM and CDR2 is ANQGSEA in the germline V gene. V lost 6 bases and J lost 4; bases outside the gene matches: 8. In nucleotides, the CDR3 is TGCAGCGTCCCCCGGGGGGTTGGAGAGACCCAGTACTTC. Its protein is CSVPRGVGETQYF.

As to this clone: At the DNA level, this CDR3 is encoded by other sequences in the same sample as well. The genes are TRBV5-1 and TRBJ2-3, with 13 bases fitting TRBD2. The germline CDR1 and CDR2 sequences are SGHRS and YFSETQ. V lost 0 bases to trimming and J lost 4 bases; unmatched junction nucleotides: 2. The CDR3 is 16 amino acids. In DNA form, the CDR3 reads TGCGCCAGCAGCTTGGTACTAGCGGGGGGGTCAGATACGCAGTATTTT. Protein sequence: CASSLVLAGGSDTQYF.

The V and J genes are TRBV29-1 and TRBJ2-1, with TRBD2 matching 8 bases. Germline trimming cut 7 bases from V and 5 bases from J; bases unmatched to any gene: 13. The CDR3 is 15 residues long. The germline V gene encodes CDR1 SQVTM and CDR2 ANQGSEA. CDR3 coding DNA: TGCAGCGCCGTCGGGGGAGCGGGGGCCGACAATGAGCAGTTCTTC. This gives the protein CSAVGGAGADNEQFF.

The V call is TRBV7-6, the J call TRBJ1-5; D might be TRBD1 (6 bases). Germline V gives CDR1 SGHVS, CDR2 FNYEAQ. The CDR3 is made up of 15 amino acids. V was pared by 5 bases and J by 1 base, with 12 bases between. The CDR3 sequence: CASSLGGLSNQPQHF. As DNA, the CDR3 is TGTGCCAGCAGCCTGGGGGGGCTAAGCAATCAGCCCCAGCATTTT.

V and J are TRBV19 and TRBJ1-1; D is perhaps TRBD1 (6 bases). The germline V gene has CDR1 LNHDA and CDR2 SQIVND (reference sequence). V lost 0 bases to trimming and J lost 10 bases, with 12 bases between them. The CDR3 runs 13 residues. CDR3 in amino acids: CASSIEGTRGAFF. The DNA for the CDR3 is TGTGCCAGTAGTATAGAGGGGACACGGGGAGCTTTCTTT.